Described below is a single T cell receptor (beta chain) sequence and its context. Its antigen is still unknown. Base qualities are not at hand, and no much larger clone is one base apart. Unstimulated Tregs (CD4+CD25+CD127-), CD4+ non-Tregs (CD4+CD25-), CD4 and CD8 cells were FACS-sorted from thawed PBMCs. Healthy control blood came either as purchased buffy coats or from healthy volunteers. Healthy control blood was processed to PBMCs by Ficoll density gradient and cryopreserved, and patient PBMCs were collected before and after transplant. For TCRbeta CDR3 sequencing, genomic DNA was extracted from sorted cells using the QIAGEN DNeasy Blood and Tissue Kit. High-throughput TCRbeta CDR3 sequencing, which included PCR amplification with bias correction and internal controls, was done commercially through immunoSEQ. The study's own analysis went as follows. A unique productive TCRbeta sequence was defined by the CDR3 nucleotide sequence when primers matched, and otherwise by the CDR3 amino acid sequence together with the Vbeta and Jbeta genes. To correct for sorting error, sequences found in more than one sorted population at a frequency ratio of 2:1 or less were discarded, and the remaining shared sequences were assigned to the population with the higher frequency. Donor-reactive sequences were defined as at least 5-fold expanded in CFSE-low cells versus unstimulated cells, with frequency of at least 0.01% in CFSE-low cells. Jensen-Shannon divergence calculated on the top 100 TCRbeta sequences ranked by frequency was used to measure repertoire divergence. When a sample had multiple sequencing runs, each run was corrected for sorting error separately and the runs were then pooled. TCRdb retrieved this table from immuneACCESS and kept in-frame rearrangements only. Not all clones are present; in checked studies, unresolved V genes account for under half, and no reason is known for the remainder. The D gene and trimming were derived from the DNA, and the V and J assignments and clone size from that table. The sample records some 110,000 clones, roughly nine tenths of which are singletons. The ten largest clones capture around 0.58% of the sample.

The germline ends are 12 bases apart after V is trimmed by 6 bases and J by 1 base. As encoded in the germline V gene, CDR1 is SNHLY while CDR2 is FYNNEI. The CDR3 measures 15 amino acids from cysteine to phenylalanine. Just CDR3 DNA is preserved here, 45 bases in frame from base 1. The sample comes from a study of Tregs in tolerant kidney transplant recipients (dated by TCRdb to about 2019). For context, the study as a whole: Before combined kidney and bone marrow transplantation, this study identified donor-specific regulatory T cells using TCRbeta sequencing and then followed those same cells after transplant. In a few healthy controls, several methods of expanding Tregs specific for an allogeneic donor were compared by TCRbeta repertoire sequencing. Beyond this particular receptor, the publication reports: Because the study included only a small number of patients, the results must be confirmed in larger populations and under other immunosuppression protocols. The most biologically relevant and donor-specific TCRbeta repertoire appeared to be identified by expanding Tregs with activated donor B cells. Biological reproducibility was not directly addressed, though technical replication error appeared minimal.

Sequencing was carried out using CD4+ T cells from blood. The chain is made from TRBV2 and TRBJ2-2; TRBD2 is possibly the D segment (5 matching bases). The sequence came from a human donor in good health. CDR3 loop: CASRFVGMNTGELFF. The DNA sequence follows: TGTGCCAGCAGGTTTGTCGGGATGAACACCGGGGAGCTGTTTTTT.